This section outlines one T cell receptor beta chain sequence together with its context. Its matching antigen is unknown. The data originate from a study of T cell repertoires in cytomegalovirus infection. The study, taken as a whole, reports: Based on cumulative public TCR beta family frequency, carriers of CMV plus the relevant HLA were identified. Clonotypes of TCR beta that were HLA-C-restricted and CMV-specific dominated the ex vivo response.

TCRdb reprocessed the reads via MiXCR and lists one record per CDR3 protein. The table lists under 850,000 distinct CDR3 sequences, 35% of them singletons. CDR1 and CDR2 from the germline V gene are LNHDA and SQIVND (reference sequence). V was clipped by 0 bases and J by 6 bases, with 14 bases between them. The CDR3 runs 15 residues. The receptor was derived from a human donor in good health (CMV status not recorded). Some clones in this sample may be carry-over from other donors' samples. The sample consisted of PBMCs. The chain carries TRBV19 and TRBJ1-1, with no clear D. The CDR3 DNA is TGTGCCAGTAGTATAGAGCCGTGGGTCACGGCTGAAGCTTTCTTT. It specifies CASSIEPWVTAEAFF.